Listed below are T cell receptor beta chains from one sample, sequenced in a study of blood T cell repertoires in COVID-19. The assay was immunoSEQ multiplex PCR, and TCRdb's table has in-frame clones only and misses some. In the table there are tens of thousands of clones, approximately 87% of which are singletons. Material: peripheral blood. These receptors all stem from a human donor with acute or convalescent COVID-19. The donor label of this sample is uncertain. CDR3s include the opening cysteine and the closing phenylalanine or tryptophan. The order of the fields is J gene, clone size, V gene, D gene, CDR3 protein, CDR3 DNA. A D gene is named only where the DNA matches it firmly. Size values are once, few and many counts, or a class for expanded clones, and some rows have none.

>TRBJ1-2|.|TRBV7-6|.
CASTPVGRGKGGYTF
TGTGCCAGCACCCCAGTGGGTCGAGGGAAGGGTGGCTACACCTTC
>TRBJ1-5|.|TRBV7-2|.
CASSLDLYQPQHF
TGTGCCAGCAGCTTAGATCTCTATCAGCCCCAGCATTTT
>TRBJ2-2|.|TRBV3-1/TRBV3-2|.
CASSLKFRGAGTGELFF
TGTGCCAGCAGCCTGAAATTCAGGGGTGCAGGCACCGGGGAGCTGTTTTTT
>TRBJ1-4|.|TRBV6-4|.
CASSDENGATNEKLFF
TGTGCCAGCAGTGACGAGAATGGAGCAACTAATGAAAAACTGTTTTTT
>TRBJ2-2|.|TRBV7-2|TRBD1
CASSTGTANTGELFF
TGTGCCAGCAGTACCGGGACAGCGAACACCGGGGAGCTGTTTTTT
>TRBJ2-5|.|TRBV18|TRBD2
CASSPARRGSGVQETQYF
TGTGCCAGCTCACCCGCTAGGAGGGGTAGCGGGGTCCAAGAGACCCAGTACTTC
>TRBJ1-3|.|TRBV7-2|.
CASSQYRDSGNTIYF
TGTGCCAGCAGCCAATACAGGGACTCTGGAAACACCATATATTTT
>TRBJ1-2|.|TRBV20-1|.
CSATENYGYTF
TGCAGTGCTACCGAGAACTATGGCTACACCTTC
>TRBJ2-3|.|TRBV7-3|.
CASSLVGARADTQYF
TGTGCCAGCAGCTTAGTGGGGGCCCGAGCAGATACGCAGTATTTT
>TRBJ1-1|.|TRBV28|TRBD1
CASSPGTGGTFF
TGTGCCAGCAGTCCTGGGACAGGGGGAACTTTCTTT
>TRBJ2-2|.|TRBV11-2|.
CASSLDRGGTGELFF
TGTGCCAGCAGCTTAGATCGAGGAGGCACCGGGGAGCTGTTTTTT
>TRBJ1-1|.|TRBV28|TRBD1
CASSLWGDRREAFF
TGTGCCAGCAGTTTATGGGGGGACAGACGTGAAGCTTTCTTT
>TRBJ2-3|once|TRBV6-5|.
CASKSSALSDTQYF
TGTGCCAGCAAATCTAGCGCCTTGTCAGATACGCAGTATTTT
>TRBJ2-7|.|TRBV3-1/TRBV3-2|TRBD2
CASSHLGTSGSYEQYF
TGTGCCAGCAGCCATCTGGGGACTAGCGGCTCCTACGAGCAGTACTTC
>TRBJ1-2|.|TRBV4-3|TRBD1
CASRPGAGGNYGYTF
TGCGCCAGCAGACCCGGGGCAGGGGGTAACTATGGCTACACCTTC
>TRBJ2-7|.|TRBV19|.
CASSIQGTYEQYF
TGTGCCAGTAGTATACAGGGAACCTACGAGCAGTACTTC
>TRBJ2-5|.|TRBV7-2|TRBD2
CASSKTSGGKETQYF
TGTGCCAGCAGCAAGACTAGCGGGGGAAAAGAGACCCAGTACTTC
>TRBJ2-2|.|TRBV18|TRBD2
CASSPIQRGAYTGELFF
TGTGCCAGCTCACCGATTCAGCGGGGGGCCTACACCGGGGAGCTGTTTTTT
>TRBJ1-1|.|TRBV6-5|.
CASSYSQSSRGTEAFF
TGTGCCAGCAGTTACTCGCAATCTAGTAGAGGCACTGAAGCTTTCTTT
>TRBJ2-3|.|TRBV9|.
CASSVQQLPLDTQYF
TGTGCCAGCAGCGTGCAACAATTACCCCTAGATACGCAGTATTTT